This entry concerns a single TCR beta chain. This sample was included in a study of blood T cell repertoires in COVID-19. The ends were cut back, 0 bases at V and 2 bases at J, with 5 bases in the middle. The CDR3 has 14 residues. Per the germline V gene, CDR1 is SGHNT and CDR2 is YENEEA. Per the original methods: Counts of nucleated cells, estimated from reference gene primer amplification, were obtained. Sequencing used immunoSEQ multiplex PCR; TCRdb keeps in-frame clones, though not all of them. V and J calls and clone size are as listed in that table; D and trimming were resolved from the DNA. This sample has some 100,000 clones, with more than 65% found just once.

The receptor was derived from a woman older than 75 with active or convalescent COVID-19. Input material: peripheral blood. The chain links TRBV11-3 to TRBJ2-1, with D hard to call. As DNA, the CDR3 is TGTGCCAGCAGCTTAGATCGGGCCTACAATGAGCAGTTCTTC. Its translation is CASSLDRAYNEQFF. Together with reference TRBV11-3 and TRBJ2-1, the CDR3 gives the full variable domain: EAGVVQSPRYKIIEKKQPVAFWCNPISGHNTLYWYLQNLGQGPELLIRYENEEAVDDSQLPKDRFSAERLKGVDSTLKIQPAELGDSAVYLCASSLDRAYNEQFFGPGTRLTVL.